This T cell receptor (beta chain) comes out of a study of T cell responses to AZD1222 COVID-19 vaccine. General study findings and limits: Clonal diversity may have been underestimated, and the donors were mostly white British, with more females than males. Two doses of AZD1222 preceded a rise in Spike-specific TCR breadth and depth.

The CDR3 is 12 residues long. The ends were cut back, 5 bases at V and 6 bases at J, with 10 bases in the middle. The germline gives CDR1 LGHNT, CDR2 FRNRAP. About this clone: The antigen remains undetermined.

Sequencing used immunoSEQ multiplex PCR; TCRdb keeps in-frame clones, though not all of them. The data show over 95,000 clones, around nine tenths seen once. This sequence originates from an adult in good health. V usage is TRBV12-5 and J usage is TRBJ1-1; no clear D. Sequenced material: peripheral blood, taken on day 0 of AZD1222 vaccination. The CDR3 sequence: CASGPGVAEAFF. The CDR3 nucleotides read TGTGCTAGTGGTCCCGGGGTAGCTGAAGCTTTCTTT.